The rows below give T cell receptor beta chains drawn from one sample of a study of regulatory T cells in long-lasting Graves disease. TCRdb reprocessed the multiplex PCR reads with MiXCR, giving one entry per CDR3 protein. In the table there are 250,000 to 300,000 distinct CDR3 sequences, around a sixth of which are singletons. Separately, the same data were catalogued under a study of T cells in Graves' hyperthyroidism and ophthalmopathy.

Source: peripheral blood mononuclear cells (PBMCs), taken at new diagnosis, from a patient treated with antithyroid drugs. These receptors were obtained from a woman aged 25 to 39 with Graves disease. Both conserved end residues are part of each CDR3. Each record gives: CDR3 DNA, CDR3 protein, V gene, J gene, clone size, D gene, CDR3 length. D genes are given only for firm matches. Where a row states a size, it is once, few, many or the class of an expanded clone; other rows omit it.

TGTGCCAGCAGTAAAACTTGGACCGACACTGAAGCTTTCTTT,CASSKTWTDTEAFF,TRBV6-2/TRBV6-3,TRBJ1-1,many,NA,14
TGCGCCAGCAGCCAAGATCGTGTGACTAGCGGGACTAACACCGGGGAGCTGTTTTTT,CASSQDRVTSGTNTGELFF,TRBV4-1,TRBJ2-2,many,TRBD2,19
TGTGCCAGCAGGGGGGTAGCGGGGGGGATGGATGAGCAGTTCTTC,CASRGVAGGMDEQFF,TRBV2,TRBJ2-1,many,TRBD2,15
TGTGCTAGTGCTTATTATGCCGGCTACACCTTC,CASAYYAGYTF,TRBV12-5,TRBJ1-2,many,NA,11
TGTGCCAGCAGCTTTGGGACAGCCAACTACAATGAGCAGTTCTTC,CASSFGTANYNEQFF,TRBV7-2,TRBJ2-1,medium-sized,TRBD1,15
TGCGCCAGCAGCCTCGGATTAATAAAAGAGACCCAGTACTTC,CASSLGLIKETQYF,TRBV5-1,TRBJ2-5,NA,NA,14
TGTGCCATCAGAAAACGGCAGGGGGTGCAGGGGGAGACCCAGTACTTC,CAIRKRQGVQGETQYF,TRBV10-3,TRBJ2-5,NA,TRBD1,16
TGTGCCAGCAGTGACGTGGGGGGGTCGGCTGGCACTGAAGCTTTCTTT,CASSDVGGSAGTEAFF,TRBV6-4,TRBJ1-1,NA,NA,16
TGTGCCAGCAGCCAAGAACAGGGGAGTAATCAGCCCCAGCATTTT,CASSQEQGSNQPQHF,TRBV4-2,TRBJ1-5,many,TRBD1,15
TGCAGTGCTAGAGACCCCTGGGATCCTAGCGGGGACGAGACCCAGTACTTC,CSARDPWDPSGDETQYF,TRBV20-1,TRBJ2-5,many,TRBD2,17
TGTGCCAGCAGTGAAGCTCAGGCGGACCCCTACTATGGCTACACCTTC,CASSEAQADPYYGYTF,TRBV6-1,TRBJ1-2,many,NA,16
TGTGCCAGCAGTTACTCGGGGGGGAACACTGAAGCTTTCTTT,CASSYSGGNTEAFF,TRBV6-5,TRBJ1-1,many,NA,14
TGTGCCAGCAGCCCAACCTTTTTATTTTGGGGGCAGGGCAATCAGCCCCAGCATTTT,CASSPTFLFWGQGNQPQHF,TRBV27,TRBJ1-5,many,NA,19
TGTGCCAGCAGTCCAAGGCCTAGCGGGGGGTATAATGAGCAGTTCTTC,CASSPRPSGGYNEQFF,TRBV27,TRBJ2-1,many,TRBD2,16
TGCAGCGTTAGTCAGGGGGCCGGGGAGCTGTTTTTT,CSVSQGAGELFF,TRBV29-1,TRBJ2-2,NA,TRBD1,12
TGTGCCAGTAGTATCGGTTCTAGCGGCGCTACAAACATTCAGTACTTC,CASSIGSSGATNIQYF,TRBV19,TRBJ2-4,NA,TRBD2,16
TGTGCCAGCAGCTTCCCCGGGGGGTCTTCAGATACGCAGTATTTT,CASSFPGGSSDTQYF,TRBV5-4,TRBJ2-3,many,TRBD2,15
TGTGCCAGCAGGCCTTGGGGGGCCGACTATGGCTACACCTTC,CASRPWGADYGYTF,TRBV5-6,TRBJ1-2,many,NA,14
TGTGCCATCAGTTCGGACAGCCAAGAGACCCAGTACTTC,CAISSDSQETQYF,TRBV10-3,TRBJ2-5,many,NA,13
TGTGCCAGCAACCGACAGTTGGAGTCAGATCAGCCCCAGCATTTT,CASNRQLESDQPQHF,TRBV6-1,TRBJ1-5,many,NA,15
TGTGCCAGCGCCAGGGGCTCTGGGGCCAACGTCCTGACTTTC,CASARGSGANVLTF,TRBV6-1,TRBJ2-6,few,NA,14
TGTGCCAGCAGCCAAGTTCCGTGGGGTCCCCACACAGATACGCAGTATTTT,CASSQVPWGPHTDTQYF,TRBV14,TRBJ2-3,many,NA,17
TGCGCCAGCAGCTTGGAAGCCAGGGGGAGTGAAAAACTGTTTTTT,CASSLEARGSEKLFF,TRBV5-1,TRBJ1-4,many,TRBD1,15
TGTGCCAGCGGACTAGCGGGGGATCTAGATACGCAGTATTTT,CASGLAGDLDTQYF,TRBV2,TRBJ2-3,many,TRBD2,14
TGTGCCAGCAGTGACGTACAGGGGGCGAGGAACACTGAAGCTTTCTTT,CASSDVQGARNTEAFF,TRBV25-1,TRBJ1-1,many,TRBD1,16
TGTGCCAGCAGTGAGTGGACAGGGGTCCAAGAGACCCAGTACTTC,CASSEWTGVQETQYF,TRBV6-1,TRBJ2-5,few,TRBD1,15
TGCAGTGCTAAAGAAGCGACAGGGCTGAACACTGAAGCTTTCTTT,CSAKEATGLNTEAFF,TRBV20-1,TRBJ1-1,many,TRBD1,15
TGCAGTGCTAGCGGGGGGGGCCCCGAGCAGTACTTC,CSASGGGPEQYF,TRBV20-1,TRBJ2-7,NA,TRBD2,12
TGCAGTGCTAGTCGGGGTGGGGGAATCACAGATACGCAGTATTTT,CSASRGGGITDTQYF,TRBV20-1,TRBJ2-3,many,NA,15
TGTGCCATCAAGGGGGGAAGTTATGGCTACACCTTC,CAIKGGSYGYTF,TRBV10-3,TRBJ1-2,many,NA,12
TGCAGTGCTAGAGCAGCCAGGGGGGTCGGCTACACCTTC,CSARAARGVGYTF,TRBV20-1,TRBJ1-2,many,TRBD1,13
TGTGCCAGCAGTTTTGTCCGGGGGTCGGGCGAGCAGTACTTC,CASSFVRGSGEQYF,TRBV12-3/TRBV12-4,TRBJ2-7,NA,NA,14
TGTGCCACCAGCTCCTCCCACCTGGGGGGCCCCTCTGGGGGAGATACGCAGTATTTT,CATSSSHLGGPSGGDTQYF,TRBV15,TRBJ2-3,many,NA,19
TGTGCCAGCAGTTTAGGGACTAGCAGTTCGGGGACCCAGTACTTC,CASSLGTSSSGTQYF,TRBV27,TRBJ2-5,few,TRBD2,15
TGTGCCAGCAGTTTCCGGGACTCACCCCTCCACTTT,CASSFRDSPLHF,TRBV28,TRBJ1-6,many,NA,12
TGTGCCACCAGGGGGCAGCCCAATCAGCCCCAGCATTTT,CATRGQPNQPQHF,TRBV15,TRBJ1-5,NA,NA,13
TGCGCCAGCAGCTTCATACATGGGGGCGTTAACACTGAAGCTTTCTTT,CASSFIHGGVNTEAFF,TRBV5-1,TRBJ1-1,many,NA,16
TGCGCCAGCAGCCAAGATCCGTTGACAGCTAACTATGGCTACACCTTC,CASSQDPLTANYGYTF,TRBV4-1,TRBJ1-2,many,NA,16
TGTGCCAGCAGGGAAGGACTCAGGCACACTGAAGCTTTCTTT,CASREGLRHTEAFF,TRBV6-1,TRBJ1-1,many,NA,14
TGTGCCAGCAGCTTGCAGCCAGGGGGCGATTCACCCCTCCACTTT,CASSLQPGGDSPLHF,TRBV5-4,TRBJ1-6,many,TRBD1,15
TGTGCCAGTAGGAATTGGAACACTGAAGCTTTCTTT,CASRNWNTEAFF,TRBV5-4,TRBJ1-1,many,NA,12
TGTGCCAGCAGCTTAGCGCCTGGAGGGAACTATGGCTACACCTTC,CASSLAPGGNYGYTF,TRBV7-2,TRBJ1-2,many,NA,15
TGTGCCAGCAGCTACATCAATGAGCAGTTCTTC,CASSYINEQFF,TRBV27,TRBJ2-1,many,NA,11
TGTGCCAGCAGCCCCGCAGGGGGGAGCTCCTACAATGAGCAGTTCTTC,CASSPAGGSSYNEQFF,TRBV5-6,TRBJ2-1,many,NA,16
TGTGCCAGCAGCTTAGTACCAGCGGGGTGGGATGAGCAGTTCTTC,CASSLVPAGWDEQFF,TRBV11-2,TRBJ2-1,many,TRBD2,15
TGTGCCAGCAGCTGGACAGGGGTTAGTGAAGAGACCCAGTACTTC,CASSWTGVSEETQYF,TRBV5-5,TRBJ2-5,many,TRBD1,15
TGTGCCAGCAGCCAAAGGAATTCACCCCTCCACTTT,CASSQRNSPLHF,TRBV3-1,TRBJ1-6,many,NA,12
TGTGCCAGCTCACCAACTTCAGGGGCGGGAGCTGTAGCTTTCTTT,CASSPTSGAGAVAFF,TRBV18,TRBJ1-1,many,NA,15
TGTGCCAGCAGCCAGCGGACAGATTCACCCCTCCACTTT,CASSQRTDSPLHF,TRBV13,TRBJ1-6,many,NA,13
TGTGCCAGCAGTTCCCCCGCCCTGACTAGCGGGAAGGGGGAGACCCAGTACTTC,CASSSPALTSGKGETQYF,TRBV27,TRBJ2-5,NA,TRBD2,18
TGTGCCATCGGGGGGACAGGCGCCGGGGAGCTGTTTTTT,CAIGGTGAGELFF,TRBV10-3,TRBJ2-2,many,TRBD1,13
TGTGCCAGCAGTGAATCGGGCACTGAAGCTTTCTTT,CASSESGTEAFF,TRBV2,TRBJ1-1,many,NA,12
TGTGCCAGGGTTGGCGGGGGAGCCAAAAACATTCAGTACTTC,CARVGGGAKNIQYF,TRBV12-3/TRBV12-4,TRBJ2-4,many,TRBD2,14
TGTGCCAGCAGCGCCGGGAGTAGCGGGGGTTTCCAAGAGACCCAGTACTTC,CASSAGSSGGFQETQYF,TRBV9,TRBJ2-5,many,TRBD2,17
TGTGCCAGCAGTTTCGTAGCGGGGGGGCGTAATGAGCAGTTCTTC,CASSFVAGGRNEQFF,TRBV27,TRBJ2-1,many,TRBD2,15
TGTGCCAGCAGCCCCGGGACAGATTCCCATGAGCAGTTCTTC,CASSPGTDSHEQFF,TRBV5-4,TRBJ2-1,many,TRBD1,14